This is a list of T cell receptor beta chains from one sample in a study of blood T cells in healthy people across ages. TCRdb passed the 5' RACE reads through MiXCR, listing each CDR3 protein once. Altogether about 780,000 distinct CDR3 sequences are present, around a quarter being singletons, with the ten largest covering about 3%. This sample was also put to use in a study of T cells of mothers and their children.

Sequences were obtained from blood. The source of these receptors is a boy aged 10-17 years in good health. Each CDR3 is given with its conserved first and last residue. A D gene is named only where the DNA matches it firmly. The listing skips clone size in some rows; elsewhere it reads once, few, many or a size class.

j_gene | v_gene | abundance | d_gene | CDR3nt | CDR3aa
TRBJ1-2 | TRBV6-5 | NA | NA | TGTGCCAGCAGTTACGCGGCTTTTAACTATGGCTACACCTTC | CASSYAAFNYGYTF
TRBJ2-3 | TRBV5-1 | few | TRBD2 | TGCGCCAGCTCCCGACTAGCAAAAGATACGCAGTATTTT | CASSRLAKDTQYF
TRBJ2-7 | TRBV29-1 | NA | TRBD1 | TGCAGCCCAGGGACAGGGGCCTACGAGCAGTACTTC | CSPGTGAYEQYF
TRBJ1-3 | TRBV12-3/TRBV12-4 | NA | NA | TGTGCCAGCAGTCCGCAGGCAGACTCTGGAAACACCATATATTTT | CASSPQADSGNTIYF
TRBJ2-5 | TRBV28 | NA | TRBD2 | TGTGCCAGCTTAACGGGGGGACGGCCAGAGACCCAGTACTTC | CASLTGGRPETQYF
TRBJ1-3 | TRBV6-6 | few | NA | TGTGCCAGCAGTGGGAACGTGCCCTCTGGAAACACCATATATTTT | CASSGNVPSGNTIYF
TRBJ2-1 | TRBV3-1 | few | NA | TGTGCCAGCAGCGTACTAGCCGGGGGTTCCTACAATGAGCAGTTCTTC | CASSVLAGGSYNEQFF
TRBJ2-5 | TRBV6-6 | NA | NA | TGTGCCAACAGTTTCTCCCTGAGAGACGCCCAGTACTTC | CANSFSLRDAQYF
TRBJ2-1 | TRBV20-1 | few | TRBD2 | TGCAGTGCTAGGGATCAGCTAGCGGGGGGGTTCTACAATGAGCAGTTCTTC | CSARDQLAGGFYNEQFF
TRBJ2-5 | TRBV11-2 | NA | NA | TGTGCCAGCAGCGAGGGACCGGACCGAGGGGAGACCCAGTACTTC | CASSEGPDRGETQYF
TRBJ1-3 | TRBV7-8 | few | NA | TGTGCCAGCAGCTTAAGGGGCACCTCTGGAAACACCATATATTTT | CASSLRGTSGNTIYF
TRBJ1-1 | TRBV29-1 | NA | TRBD1 | TGCAGCGTCGCCACGGGGCAGGGGGCTACGTCTTTCTTT | CSVATGQGATSFF
TRBJ2-4 | TRBV20-1 | few | TRBD1 | TGCAGTGCTAGGGGACAGGCCAAAAACATTCAGTACTTC | CSARGQAKNIQYF
TRBJ1-5 | TRBV7-8 | NA | NA | TGTGCCAGCAGCTTAGGTCGAACGGCAGGAGAGGGGAAACCCCAGCATTTT | CASSLGRTAGEGKPQHF
TRBJ2-7 | TRBV1 | NA | NA | TGCACCAGCAGCCAAGGTTCTCCTTACGAGCAGTACTTC | CTSSQGSPYEQYF
TRBJ1-3 | TRBV5-1 | NA | NA | TGCGCCAGCAGCTCCAGATCGACGGGTCCGACCGGAAACACCATATATTTT | CASSSRSTGPTGNTIYF
TRBJ1-2 | TRBV6-6 | NA | NA | TGTGCCATCTTAGTACACGACGGGGTCTATGGCTACACCTTC | CAILVHDGVYGYTF
TRBJ2-3 | TRBV28 | few | NA | TGTGCCAGCAGTTTAATACAGGCCCAGGGTACGCAGTATTTT | CASSLIQAQGTQYF
TRBJ2-7 | TRBV7-6 | NA | NA | TGTGCCAGCAGCTTTAGCCAGGAACCCTACGAGCAGTACTTC | CASSFSQEPYEQYF
TRBJ1-1 | TRBV12-3/TRBV12-4 | NA | NA | TGTGCCAGCAGCTTATGGGTTTCCCAGAACACTGAAGCTTTCTTT | CASSLWVSQNTEAFF
TRBJ2-1 | TRBV6-5 | NA | NA | TGTGCCAGCAGCCACGGGATGGGGTCGAATGAGCAGTTCTTC | CASSHGMGSNEQFF
TRBJ1-1 | TRBV5-5 | few | NA | TGTGCCACTTACAGGGCCCTCGGAACTGAAGCTTTCTTT | CATYRALGTEAFF
TRBJ2-7 | TRBV12-3/TRBV12-4 | once | NA | TGTGCCAGCACCCAAGGTCCCGACAGATACTACGAGCAGTACTTC | CASTQGPDRYYEQYF
TRBJ1-5 | TRBV6-1 | few | NA | TGTGCCAGCAGTGAAAAAGGACAGAGTTTTGGGCAGCCCCAGCATTTT | CASSEKGQSFGQPQHF
TRBJ2-7 | TRBV12-3/TRBV12-4 | few | TRBD1 | TGTGCCAGCAGTCCGACCCGGACAGGGAATTTCTACGAGCAGTACTTC | CASSPTRTGNFYEQYF
TRBJ1-2 | TRBV30 | NA | TRBD1 | TGTGCCTGGTGGGACAGCGGTTTCCTTGGTTATGGCTACACCTTC | CAWWDSGFLGYGYTF
TRBJ2-2 | TRBV7-3 | NA | NA | TGTGCCAGCAGCCCCATACGGCCTGACGGGGAGCTGTTTTTT | CASSPIRPDGELFF
TRBJ2-7 | TRBV2 | NA | TRBD1 | TGTGCCAGCAGTTTTTTAGAGGGGGCGCCTGAAGAGCAGTACTTC | CASSFLEGAPEEQYF
TRBJ1-3 | TRBV6-5 | few | TRBD1 | TGTGCCAGCAGTTCCCCATACGGACAGGAGGGAACCATATATTTT | CASSSPYGQEGTIYF
TRBJ2-7 | TRBV5-1 | few | NA | TGCGCCAGCAGCTTTGACAACGAGCAGTACTTC | CASSFDNEQYF
TRBJ2-3 | TRBV12-3/TRBV12-4 | few | TRBD1 | TGTGCCAGCAGCGGGACAGCTAGGGATACGCAGTATTTT | CASSGTARDTQYF
TRBJ2-5 | TRBV5-1 | NA | NA | TGCGCCAGCAGCGCGACCCTAGGAGAGACCCAGTACTTC | CASSATLGETQYF
TRBJ2-2 | TRBV4-2 | few | TRBD1 | TGTGCCAGCAGCCAAGGGACAGGTCCGAACGGCGGGGAGCTGTTTTTT | CASSQGTGPNGGELFF
TRBJ1-1 | TRBV12-3/TRBV12-4 | few | TRBD1 | TGTGCCAGCAGTTTAGCCTCAGGGGGATCTTTCTTT | CASSLASGGSFF
TRBJ2-5 | TRBV5-1 | many | NA | TGCGCCAGCAGCTCGGGACTGGGAGAGACCCAGTACTTC | CASSSGLGETQYF
TRBJ2-6 | TRBV27 | NA | NA | TGTGCCAGCAGTTCCTACTCCTCTGGGGCCAACGTCCTGACTTTC | CASSSYSSGANVLTF
TRBJ2-7 | TRBV18 | NA | NA | TGTGCCAGCTCACAGGGAATCAACGAGCAGTACTTC | CASSQGINEQYF
TRBJ1-2 | TRBV6-1 | NA | TRBD1 | TGTGCCAGCAGACGGACAGGCTATGGCTACACCTTC | CASRRTGYGYTF
TRBJ2-7 | TRBV2 | NA | NA | TGTGCCAGTATCACAGGGTACGAGCAGTACTTC | CASITGYEQYF
TRBJ2-5 | TRBV7-6 | few | NA | TGTGCCAGCAGCTTATTGGGCAGCCTGGCCGGGGAGACCCAGTACTTC | CASSLLGSLAGETQYF
TRBJ1-2 | TRBV20-1 | NA | NA | TGCAGTGCTAGTGGGGCGGATGGCTACACCTTC | CSASGADGYTF
TRBJ1-1 | TRBV11-2 | NA | NA | TGTGCCAGCAGCTTAGTTTCTATGAACACTGAAGCTTTCTTT | CASSLVSMNTEAFF
TRBJ2-2 | TRBV28 | NA | NA | TGTGCCAGCAGTTTTATTCGGGGCCAACCGGGGGAGCTGTTTTTT | CASSFIRGQPGELFF
TRBJ1-1 | TRBV18 | NA | TRBD1 | TGTGCCAGCTCACCAGTTCCAGGGGGTAACACTGAAGCTTTCTTT | CASSPVPGGNTEAFF
TRBJ1-4 | TRBV28 | NA | NA | TGTGCCAGCAGGATAATGGCAGGGCCCGTTAATGAAAAACTGTTTTTT | CASRIMAGPVNEKLFF
TRBJ1-1 | TRBV20-1 | few | NA | TGCAGTGCTAGCCAGCCCAAGGCTTTCTTT | CSASQPKAFF
TRBJ2-2 | TRBV11-2 | NA | NA | TGTGCCAGCAGTCCGGCGGCCGCTACCGGGGAGCTGTTTTTT | CASSPAAATGELFF
TRBJ2-5 | TRBV5-1 | NA | NA | TGCGCCAGCAGCTTGCTACCGGCAAAAGAGACCCAGTACTTC | CASSLLPAKETQYF
TRBJ1-1 | TRBV12-3/TRBV12-4 | NA | NA | TGTGCCAGCAGTTTCCAGGGGTGGACTGAAGCTTTCTTT | CASSFQGWTEAFF
TRBJ1-1 | TRBV7-9 | few | NA | TGTGCCAGCAGCTTACTATTTAAGGGACTCACGGCTTTCTTT | CASSLLFKGLTAFF
TRBJ2-5 | TRBV28 | NA | NA | TGTGCCAGCAGTGAGCGGGCGCGACCGGAGACCCAGTACTTC | CASSERARPETQYF
TRBJ1-5 | TRBV10-3 | few | NA | TGTGCCATCAGTCGGGACGCCTATCAGCCCCAGCATTTT | CAISRDAYQPQHF
TRBJ1-2 | TRBV11-2 | NA | TRBD1 | TGTGCCAGCAGTGGGCCGGACAGGGGCCCGCTCTATGGCTACACCTTC | CASSGPDRGPLYGYTF